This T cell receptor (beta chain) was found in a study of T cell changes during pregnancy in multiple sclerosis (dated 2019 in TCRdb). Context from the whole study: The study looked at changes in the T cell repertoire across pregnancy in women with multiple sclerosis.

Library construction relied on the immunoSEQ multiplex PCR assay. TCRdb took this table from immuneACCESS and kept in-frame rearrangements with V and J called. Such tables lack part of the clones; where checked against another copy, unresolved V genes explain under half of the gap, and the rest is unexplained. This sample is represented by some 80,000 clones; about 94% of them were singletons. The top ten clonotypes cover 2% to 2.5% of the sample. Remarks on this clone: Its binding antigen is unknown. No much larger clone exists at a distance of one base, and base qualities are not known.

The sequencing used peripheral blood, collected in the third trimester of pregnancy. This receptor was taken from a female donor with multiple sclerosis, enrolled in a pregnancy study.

The CDR3 corresponds to CAWSLGGADGKLFF. The nucleotide sequence is TGTGCCTGGAGCCTTGGGGGGGCTGACGGAAAACTGTTTTTT. The sequence joins TRBV30 to TRBJ1-4, with a weak D call of TRBD1 (6 bases match). CDR1 and CDR2, looked up from the germline V gene (reference sequence), are GTSNPN and SVGIG. From the cysteine up to the phenylalanine, the CDR3 has a length of 14 residues. Just the 42-base CDR3 DNA is kept, in frame starting at base 1. The junction shows trimming of 3 bases on V and 10 bases on J, plus 18 bases between the germline ends.